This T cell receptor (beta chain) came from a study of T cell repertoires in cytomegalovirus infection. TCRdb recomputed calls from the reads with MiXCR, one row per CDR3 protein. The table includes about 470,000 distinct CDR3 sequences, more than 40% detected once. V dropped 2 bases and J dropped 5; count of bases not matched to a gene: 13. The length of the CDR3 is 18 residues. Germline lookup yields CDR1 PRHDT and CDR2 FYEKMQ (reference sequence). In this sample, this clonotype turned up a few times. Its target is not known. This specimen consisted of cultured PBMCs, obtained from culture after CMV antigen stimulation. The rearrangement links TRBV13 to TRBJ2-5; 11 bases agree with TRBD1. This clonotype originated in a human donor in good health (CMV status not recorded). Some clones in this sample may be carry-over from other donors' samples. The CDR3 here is CASSLLSLDRGRWETQYF. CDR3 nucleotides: TGTGCCAGCAGCTTACTGTCCCTGGACAGGGGGCGCTGGGAGACCCAGTACTTC.